This TCR beta chain was observed in a study of blood T cell repertoires in COVID-19. For the study at large: The analysed material was cDNA or gDNA that came from T cells, B-cell-depleted T cells, or PBMCs.

Cohorts were determined from participant-reported clinical history. Libraries were prepared by immunoSEQ multiplex PCR; TCRdb keeps only in-frame clonotypes and omits some of them. The sample has 350,000 to 450,000 clones, 83% seen once. The CDR3 has 14 residues. Germline V lookup: CDR1 SNHLY, CDR2 FYNNEI. V lost 2 bases, J lost 3 bases, and 10 bases lay in between. Specimen: PBMCs or T cells enriched from blood (not recorded which). The chain joins TRBV2 to TRBJ1-2; D remains ambiguous. The sequence came from a woman aged 45 to 65 who had recovered from COVID-19. The CDR3 DNA is TGTGCCAGCAGTGAATACCCGCGGGACTATGGCTACACCTTC. This encodes CASSEYPRDYGYTF.